Each of the 2 T cell receptor beta chains below was sequenced from the same sample in a study of shared clonotypes between healthy human individuals. The method was immunoSEQ multiplex PCR; TCRdb's version includes in-frame clones alone and lacks a portion of them. The sample yields around 690,000 clones, 90% seen once. The sample consisted of memory CD8+ T cells from PBMCs. Subset defined: CD45RO+ cells pooled with CCR7-negative TemRA cells. Receptors originate from a man younger than 35 in good health. Some clones in this sample may be carry-over from other donors' samples.

The genes are TRBV7-9 and TRBJ1-6; 9 bases agree with TRBD1. J lost 6 bases, V lost 7 bases, and 7 bases had no gene match. Germline CDR1 and CDR2: SEHNR and FQNEAQ (reference sequence). The length of the CDR3 is 15 residues. The CDR3: CASTFGQGSNSPLHF. The CDR3, as DNA: TGTGCCAGCACCTTTGGACAGGGGAGTAATTCACCCCTCCACTTT. Variable domain in full (rest from reference TRBV7-9 and TRBJ1-6): DTGVSQNPRHKITKRGQNVTFRCDPISEHNRLYWYRQTLGQGPEFLTYFQNEAQLEKSRLLSDRFSAERPKGSFSTLEIQRTEQGDSAMYLCASTFGQGSNSPLHFGNGTRLTVT.

The table lists this clone with a count of one. The chain links TRBV9 to TRBJ2-3; the D is unclear. The V gene's germline CDR1 is SGDLS and CDR2 YYNGEE. With 3 bases removed from V and 6 bases from J, the gap between germline ends came to 11 bases. The CDR3 is made up of 13 amino acids. CDR3 in amino acids: CASSAGQSDTQYF. CDR3 bases: TGTGCCAGCAGCGCTGGGCAGTCGGATACGCAGTATTTT.